This TCR beta chain emerged from a study of shared clonotypes between healthy human individuals. Study-wide results and limits: It was the few donors that limited the genetic and exposure-history diversity represented.

Germline CDR1 is SGHRS and CDR2 is YFSETQ. The germline V and J ends were trimmed by 3 bases and 2 bases, with 9 bases remaining between them. The CDR3 has 14 amino acids. Adult Caucasians living in Nashville, Tennessee made up all of the donors. About this clone itself: As yet, its antigen is unknown.

Data came from immunoSEQ multiplex PCR; TCRdb stores just in-frame clones and leaves some out. This sample has about 1 million clones, with roughly 70% found just once. The chain joins TRBV5-1 to TRBJ1-5; TRBD1 might be the D (5 bases). The TCR comes from a man between 18 and 35 years old in good health. The sequencing input was memory CD4+ T cells sorted from blood. Regarding subset: CD45RA-negative fraction. DNA for the CDR3: TGCGCCAGCAGCTGGGACGGTCGCAATCAGCCCCAGCATTTT. This gives the protein CASSWDGRNQPQHF.